A single sample gave rise to the 24 T cell receptor beta chains below, sequenced in a study of blood T cell repertoires in COVID-19. The table came from immunoSEQ multiplex PCR; TCRdb's copy has only in-frame clones and leaves some out. This sample has approximately 110,000 clones, with 69% found just once. Input material: peripheral blood. Receptors originate from an elderly man with acute or convalescent COVID-19.

The V and J genes are TRBV2 and TRBJ1-3, with D uncertain. Germline V gene data show CDR1 as SNHLY and CDR2 as FYNNEI. V dropped 11 bases and J dropped 1 base, with 12 bases sitting between them. The CDR3 totals 13 residues. CDR3 sequence (DNA): TGTGCCGCATTCGCGGGTTCTGGAAACACCATATATTTT. Translating gives CAAFAGSGNTIYF.

The chain joins TRBV6-2 or TRBV6-3 to TRBJ2-7, with unresolved D. The CDR3 length is 12 residues. The germline V gene encodes CDR1 MNHEY and CDR2 SVGEGT. The ends were cut back, 6 bases at V and 2 bases at J, with 8 bases in the middle. This CDR3 reads CASSTATYEQYF. The CDR3, as DNA: TGTGCCAGCAGCACAGCAACCTACGAGCAGTACTTC.

J is TRBJ2-5 and V is TRBV30, with 7 bases fitting TRBD2. The CDR3 is made up of 13 amino acids. J was trimmed by 7 bases and V by 4 bases; bases with no gene match: 9. Germline V gene lookup returns CDR1 GTSNPN and CDR2 SVGIG (reference sequence). The CDR3 loop is CAWKSGGVGTQYF. For the CDR3, the DNA is TGTGCCTGGAAGAGTGGGGGGGTGGGGACCCAGTACTTC.

This sequence joins TRBV7-9 and TRBJ1-1, with D perhaps TRBD1 (5 bases). Germline-derived CDR1 and CDR2 are SEHNR and FQNEAQ (reference sequence). This CDR3 has 15 residues. V dropped 2 bases and J dropped 5 bases, with 15 bases sitting between them. The CDR3 here is CASSLSGHMRTEAFF. As DNA, the CDR3 is TGTGCCAGCAGCTTATCTGGACACATGAGGACTGAAGCTTTCTTT.

This clone was observed a few times. V usage is TRBV3-1 (or the pseudogene TRBV3-2) and J usage is TRBJ1-2, with D tentatively TRBD1 (6 bases). The V gene lost 4 bases and the J gene lost 6 bases, with 18 bases spanning the gap. This CDR3 comprises 15 residues. From germline, CDR1 is LGHDT and CDR2 YNNKEL (reference sequence). The CDR3 loop reads CASSPRGGPRNGYTF. The DNA of the CDR3 is TGTGCCAGCAGCCCTCGGGGGGGGCCTCGCAATGGCTACACCTTC.

The V gene is TRBV9, the J gene TRBJ1-6; D gene ambiguous. The germline V gene has CDR1 SGDLS and CDR2 YYNGEE. The CDR3 consists of 14 residues. V was clipped by 0 bases and J by 7 bases, with 8 bases between them. CDR3 in DNA: TGTGCCAGCAGCGTAGATGGTGGCAATTCACCCCTCCACTTT. It specifies CASSVDGGNSPLHF.

The chain links TRBV9 to TRBJ2-5, with TRBD2 identical over 11 bases. The V gene's germline CDR1 is SGDLS and CDR2 YYNGEE. J gave up 1 base and V 3 bases, and 5 bases lay outside the gene matches. This CDR3 is 16 amino acids long. Written as DNA, the CDR3 is TGTGCCAGCAGCGGAGGGACTAGCGGCCCCCAAGAGACCCAGTACTTC. Protein: CASSGGTSGPQETQYF.

This clone was detected only a few times. V usage is TRBV29-1 and J usage is TRBJ2-1, with 10 bases identical to TRBD2. This CDR3 comprises 14 residues. CDR1 SQVTM and CDR2 ANQGSEA come from the germline V gene. V gave up 6 bases and J gave up 2 bases; unmatched junction bases: 4. The CDR3 sequence: CSVPGTSAYNEQFF. The CDR3 DNA reads TGCAGCGTGCCCGGGACTAGCGCCTACAATGAGCAGTTCTTC.

The rearrangement links TRBV5-6 to TRBJ2-5; perhaps TRBD1 as D (5 bases). V lost 4 bases, J lost 1 base, and 8 bases lay in between. Germline V gene data show CDR1 as SGHDT and CDR2 as YYEEEE. CDR3 length: 13 residues. CDR3 loop: CASSPRAQETQYF. The CDR3 nucleotides are TGTGCCAGCAGCCCCAGGGCCCAAGAGACCCAGTACTTC.

V gene TRBV7-9 combines with J gene TRBJ2-7; weak D call: TRBD2 (5 bases). CDR1 is SEHNR, CDR2 FQNEAQ, per germline (reference sequence). The CDR3 runs to 15 residues. V gave up 5 bases and J gave up 4 bases, with 18 bases separating them. For the CDR3, the DNA is TGTGCCAGCAGCGACCGGGAACTAGGTCGTTACGAGCAGTACTTC. This encodes CASSDRELGRYEQYF.

The rearrangement joins TRBV5-1 to TRBJ1-2; 9 positions agree with TRBD1. The CDR3 is 13 amino acids. The V and J ends lost 4 bases and 6 bases, in that order; junction bases with no gene match: 4. Germline CDR1 is SGHRS and CDR2 is YFSETQ. The CDR3 region has the DNA TGCGCCAGCAGCCGCCGACAGGGGGATGGCTACACCTTC. It translates to CASSRRQGDGYTF.

This chain connects TRBV19 to TRBJ2-5; D not resolved. The CDR3 has 14 residues. The V gene's germline CDR1 is LNHDA and CDR2 SQIVND (reference sequence). Trimming left V 3 bases short and J 4 bases short, with 12 bases between. The CDR3 bases are TGTGCCAGTAGTATTATCCCCCTCTCAGAGACCCAGTACTTC. Residues: CASSIIPLSETQYF.

DNA for the CDR3: TGTGCCAGCAGCGTAGATGGGAGGGCAGATACGCAGTATTTT. Translating gives CASSVDGRADTQYF. The V call is TRBV9, the J call TRBJ2-3, with 7 bases aligning to TRBD2. The CDR3 totals 14 residues. J was trimmed by 4 bases and V by 0 bases; bases with no gene match: 2. Germline CDR1 SGDLS, CDR2 YYNGEE.

V and J are TRBV7-9 and TRBJ2-7; D uncertain. Germline V gene lookup returns CDR1 SEHNR and CDR2 FQNEAQ (reference sequence). The CDR3 spans 12 residues. Trimming shortened V by 2 bases and J by 5 bases, and 7 bases separated the two germline ends. The CDR3 region has the DNA TGTGCCAGCAGCTTAAGCCAGGACGAGCAGTACTTC. It yields the protein CASSLSQDEQYF.

This chain uses TRBV3-1 (or the pseudogene TRBV3-2) with TRBJ2-7; 9 nucleotides line up with TRBD2. The germline V gene encodes CDR1 LGHDT and CDR2 YNNKEL (reference sequence). V was clipped by 1 base and J by 3 bases; unmatched bases: 7. The CDR3 contains 16 residues. The CDR3 DNA reads TGTGCCAGCAGCCAAGCCCTAGCGGGGATCCACTACGAGCAGTACTTC. This translates into CASSQALAGIHYEQYF.

V is TRBV27 and J is TRBJ2-1, with 7 positions matching TRBD1. The trim removed 6 bases at V and 6 bases at J, leaving 5 bases unmatched. The CDR3 contains 13 residues. CDR1 MNHEY and CDR2 SMNVEV come from the germline V gene (reference sequence). CDR3 region: CASRPTGVNEQFF. CDR3 coding DNA: TGTGCCAGCAGGCCTACAGGGGTCAATGAGCAGTTCTTC.

This clone was seen a handful of times. The rearrangement joins TRBV19 to TRBJ2-3; D unclear. The V and J ends lost 6 bases and 2 bases respectively, with 9 bases between them. The CDR3 extends over 13 amino acids. Germline CDR1 and CDR2: LNHDA and SQIVND (reference sequence). CDR3 in DNA: TGTGCCAGTAGACCCGCGGCCACAGATACGCAGTATTTT. It codes for CASRPAATDTQYF.

The chain combines TRBV28 with TRBJ1-5; D perhaps matches TRBD1 (5 bases). V was cut by 3 bases and J by 9 bases, with 15 bases left in between. The CDR3 extends over 14 amino acids. Germline lookup yields CDR1 MDHEN and CDR2 SYDVKM. Here the CDR3 reads CASSLNQGSGPQHF. DNA of the CDR3: TGTGCCAGCAGTTTGAATCAGGGTTCAGGGCCCCAGCATTTT.

This clone was detected once. This chain joins TRBV9 and TRBJ2-1; 8 bases map to TRBD1. CDR1 SGDLS and CDR2 YYNGEE come from the germline V gene. The CDR3 spans 15 residues. Trimming removed 3 bases from V and 3 bases from J; junction bases left unmatched: 5. The DNA of the CDR3 is TGTGCCAGCAGCGCTTTACAGGGGGACTACAATGAGCAGTTCTTC. Its protein product is CASSALQGDYNEQFF. Full variable domain (missing parts from reference TRBV9 and TRBJ2-1): DSGVTQTPKHLITATGQRVTLRCSPRSGDLSVYWYQQSLDQGLQFLIQYYNGEERAKGNILERFSAQQFPDLHSELNLSSLELGDSALYFCASSALQGDYNEQFFGPGTRLTVL.

This sequence joins TRBV7-2 and TRBJ2-3; a weak D match, TRBD1 (6 bases). V lost 11 bases to trimming and J lost 4 bases, with 10 bases between them. The germline V gene encodes CDR1 SGHTA and CDR2 FQGNSA. The CDR3 totals 11 residues. This chain's CDR3 is CAVSGADTQYF. In DNA, the CDR3 is TGTGCCGTCTCAGGGGCAGATACGCAGTATTTT.

DNA of the CDR3: TGTGCCAGCAGTTTTCCGGGACAGGGGGCAGGCGGCTACACCTTC. Protein product: CASSFPGQGAGGYTF. This chain uses TRBV7-2 with TRBJ1-2; the match to TRBD1 covers 12 bases. The CDR3 runs to 15 residues. Per the germline V gene, CDR1 is SGHTA and CDR2 is FQGNSA. The ends lost 6 bases at V and 8 bases at J; junction bases unmatched: 10.

The CDR3 DNA reads TGTGCCAGCAGCCCCCGGTCCGGGGAGTCGTACATTCAGTACTTC. Translation: CASSPRSGESYIQYF. The rearrangement joins TRBV14 to TRBJ2-4; perhaps TRBD2 as D (5 bases). The V and J ends lost 4 bases and 8 bases respectively, with 18 bases between them. The CDR3 runs to 15 residues. Per germline, CDR1 SGHDN and CDR2 FVKESK.

The chain joins TRBV4-3 to TRBJ2-1, with 9 bases that match TRBD2. The CDR3 has 14 amino acids. The V and J ends lost 4 bases and 7 bases, in that order; junction bases with no gene match: 5. Germline CDR1 LGHNA, CDR2 YSLEER. CDR3 sequence reads: CASSPGLARNEQFF. CDR3 in DNA: TGCGCCAGCAGCCCCGGACTAGCGAGGAATGAGCAGTTCTTC.

The chain combines TRBV27 with TRBJ2-2; TRBD2 agrees at 15 bases. The CDR3 has 18 residues. V was pared by 5 bases and J by 4 bases, with 8 bases of the junction left unmatched. Looked up from germline, CDR1 is MNHEY and CDR2 is SMNVEV (reference sequence). This CDR3 reads CASSTPGLAGGPTGELFF. The CDR3 region has the DNA TGTGCCAGCAGTACCCCAGGACTAGCGGGAGGGCCCACCGGGGAGCTGTTTTTT.